The 16 T cell receptor beta chains in this list originate from one sample, sequenced in a study of T cells in tuberculosis (dated by TCRdb to about 2018). Library preparation used the immunoSEQ multiplex PCR assay. The clones in this table, taken by TCRdb from immuneACCESS, are in-frame only. Not every clone is retained; where verified, under half of the shortfall comes from an unresolved V gene, and the cause of the rest is unknown. The sample yields under 45,000 clones; less than 95% were counted once. The ten largest clones capture less than 2.5% of the sample. The intended sense of this specimen's time point label: new active TB diagnosis, blood taken before or within 7 days of starting treatment. The sequenced sample was PBMCs, obtained at tuberculosis diagnosis. Source of these receptors: an adult with tuberculosis.

This rearrangement joins TRBV10-3 to TRBJ1-2; D ambiguous. V was shortened by 0 bases and J by 0 bases, with 14 bases between the two germline ends. The CDR3 is made up of 17 amino acids. Germline values: CDR1 ENHRY, CDR2 SYGVKD. CDR3 bases: TGTGCCATCAGTGAGTCGTTGGTACAGCAGACTAACTATGGCTACACCTTC. Its translation is CAISESLVQQTNYGYTF.

The chain combines TRBV6-5 with TRBJ1-2, with D unclear. Germline V gives CDR1 MNHEY, CDR2 SVGAGI. V shed 10 bases and J shed 8 bases, with 23 bases lying between them. The CDR3 runs to 14 residues. This CDR3 is CATRRGNPFGGYTF. CDR3 coding DNA: TGTGCCACCAGGCGGGGAAACCCATTTGGGGGCTACACCTTC.

The table lists this clone with a count of one. The chain couples TRBV4-1 to TRBJ2-3, with D hard to call. Germline V CDR1 and CDR2: MGHRA, YSYEKL. CDR3 size: 16 residues. Trimming pared 0 bases from V and 1 base from J, leaving 11 bases between. The CDR3 DNA is TGCGCCAGCAGCCAAGATCCGGGTAGAGGCACAGATACGCAGTATTTT. It is translated as CASSQDPGRGTDTQYF.

The chain uses TRBV30 and TRBJ2-5; 8 bases are shared with TRBD2. Germline lookup yields CDR1 GTSNPN and CDR2 SVGIG (reference sequence). The CDR3 has 14 amino acids. J was trimmed by 1 base and V by 2 bases; bases with no gene match: 3. This chain's CDR3 is CAWSLTSGQETQYF. CDR3 nucleotides: TGTGCCTGGAGTCTTACTAGCGGCCAAGAGACCCAGTACTTC.

The V and J genes are TRBV6-6 and TRBJ1-5; 8 bases match TRBD1. With V trimmed by 6 bases and J by 6 bases, 10 bases remained unmatched. The germline V gene encodes CDR1 MNHNY and CDR2 SVGAGI (reference sequence). The CDR3 runs 15 residues. DNA of the CDR3: TGTGCCAGCAGGCAGACAGGGGAATTTGGTCAGCCCCAGCATTTT. It is translated as CASRQTGEFGQPQHF.

This clone was picked up a small number of times. This chain joins TRBV4-3 and TRBJ2-7, with 13 bases identical to TRBD2. CDR3 size: 16 residues. The J segment lost 8 bases and the V segment lost 4 bases, leaving 11 bases of the junction unmatched. Germline V gene data show CDR1 as LGHNA and CDR2 as YSLEER. The CDR3 bases are TGCGCCAGCAGCCCGAATAGACTAGCGGGGGGCATCAAGCAGTACTTC. This codes for CASSPNRLAGGIKQYF.

The chain uses TRBV27 and TRBJ2-1; 8 positions match TRBD1. CDR1 is MNHEY, CDR2 SMNVEV, per germline (reference sequence). This CDR3 is 12 amino acids long. The ends lost 5 bases at V and 10 bases at J; junction bases unmatched: 4. CDR3 DNA sequence: TGTGCCAGCAGTCCATGGACAGGGGAGCAGTTCTTC. Translated, it gives CASSPWTGEQFF.

The chain links TRBV6-4 to TRBJ2-4; D is perhaps TRBD2 (5 bases). The V and J ends lost 2 bases and 9 bases respectively, with 14 bases between them. In germline, CDR1 is MRHNA, CDR2 SNTAGT. The CDR3 length is 14 residues. The chain's CDR3 is CASSDGSEGGIQYF. The CDR3 nucleotides are TGTGCCAGCAGTGACGGTAGCGAGGGTGGCATTCAGTACTTC.

This clone showed up just once. The V call is TRBV5-1, the J call TRBJ1-2; 7 bases fit TRBD1. The CDR3 runs 16 residues. With V trimmed by 0 bases and J by 8 bases, 13 bases remained unmatched. Germline CDR1 SGHRS, CDR2 YFSETQ. The CDR3 loop is CASSLEKGALGRGYTF. DNA for the CDR3: TGCGCCAGCAGCTTGGAAAAGGGGGCGCTAGGTCGGGGCTACACCTTC.

About this clone itself: Additional DNA sequences in this sample encode the identical CDR3. The rearrangement joins TRBV27 to TRBJ1-2, with 8 bases aligning to TRBD1. The V gene end was trimmed by 5 bases and the J gene end by 2 bases; junction bases not matched to a gene: 4. This CDR3 is 14 amino acids long. CDR1 and CDR2 (germline): MNHEY, SMNVEV (reference sequence). CDR3 in amino acids: CASSPDRDNYGYTF. The DNA of the CDR3 is TGTGCCAGCAGTCCGGACAGGGACAACTATGGCTACACCTTC.

This chain uses TRBV4-3 with TRBJ1-3, with 7 bases aligning to TRBD1. CDR1 and CDR2 (germline): LGHNA, YSLEER. This CDR3 region has 16 residues. The J segment lost 4 bases and the V segment lost 0 bases, leaving 6 bases of the junction unmatched. The CDR3 DNA follows: TGCGCCAGCAGCCAAGACCCCCGGGACAGAGGAAACACCATATATTTT. This codes for CASSQDPRDRGNTIYF.

V usage is TRBV28 and J usage is TRBJ2-2; 7 bases fit TRBD2. The CDR3 has 13 amino acids. V lost 7 bases and J lost 6; bases outside the gene matches: 5. The germline V gene has CDR1 MDHEN and CDR2 SYDVKM. CDR3 in amino acids: CASTQGGPGELFF. CDR3 nucleotides: TGTGCCAGCACCCAGGGAGGGCCCGGGGAGCTGTTTTTT. Supplemented by reference TRBV28 and TRBJ2-2, the full variable domain reads DVKVTQSSRYLVKRTGEKVFLECVQDMDHENMFWYRQDPGLGLRLIYFSYDVKMKEKGDIPEGYSVSREKKERFSLILESASTNQTSMYLCASTQGGPGELFFGEGSRLTVL.

The V call is TRBV2, the J call TRBJ1-5, with D uncertain. The germline V gene has CDR1 SNHLY and CDR2 FYNNEI. V shed 4 bases and J shed 4 bases, with 11 bases lying between them. This CDR3 is built from 14 residues. The CDR3 spells CASSGFRDNQPQHF. CDR3 sequence (DNA): TGTGCCAGCAGTGGTTTCCGAGATAATCAGCCCCAGCATTTT.

The V and J genes are TRBV6-1 and TRBJ1-3, with D uncertain. The germline V gene has CDR1 MNHNS and CDR2 SASEGT. There are 13 residues in the CDR3. Trimming removed 8 bases from V and 7 bases from J, with 15 bases in between. CDR3: CASEGVDLNTIYF. The CDR3 coding sequence is TGTGCCAGCGAGGGAGTCGACCTGAACACCATATATTTT.

A single count supports this clone. The chain has TRBV7-8 and TRBJ1-5, with D possibly matching TRBD1 (6 bases). Germline-derived CDR1 and CDR2 are SGHVS and FQNEAQ. The ends were cut back, 1 base at V and 3 bases at J, with 10 bases in the middle. The CDR3 sequence is 15 residues long. Here the CDR3 reads CASSLGGQLNQPQHF. The CDR3 DNA follows: TGTGCCAGCAGCTTAGGGGGACAACTCAATCAGCCCCAGCATTTT. Combining the CDR3 with reference TRBV7-8 and TRBJ1-5 gives the whole variable domain GAGVSQSPRYKVAKRGQDVALRCDPISGHVSLFWYQQALGQGPEFLTYFQNEAQLDKSGLPSDRFFAERPEGSVSTLKIQRTQQEDSAVYLCASSLGGQLNQPQHFGDGTRLSIL.

This chain links TRBV11-2 with TRBJ1-2; perhaps TRBD1 as D (5 bases). The CDR3 loop spans 13 amino acids. Trimming left V 1 base short and J 5 bases short, with 8 bases between. Germline values: CDR1 SGHAT, CDR2 FQNNGV. The CDR3 loop is CASSLGSGYGYTF. In nucleotides, the CDR3 is TGTGCCAGCAGCTTAGGGTCAGGGTATGGCTACACCTTC. The entire variable domain, with the rest obtained from reference TRBV11-2 and TRBJ1-2, is as follows: EAGVAQSPRYKIIEKRQSVAFWCNPISGHATLYWYQQILGQGPKLLIQFQNNGVVDDSQLPKDRFSAERLKGVDSTLKIQPAKLEDSAVYLCASSLGSGYGYTFGSGTRLTVV.